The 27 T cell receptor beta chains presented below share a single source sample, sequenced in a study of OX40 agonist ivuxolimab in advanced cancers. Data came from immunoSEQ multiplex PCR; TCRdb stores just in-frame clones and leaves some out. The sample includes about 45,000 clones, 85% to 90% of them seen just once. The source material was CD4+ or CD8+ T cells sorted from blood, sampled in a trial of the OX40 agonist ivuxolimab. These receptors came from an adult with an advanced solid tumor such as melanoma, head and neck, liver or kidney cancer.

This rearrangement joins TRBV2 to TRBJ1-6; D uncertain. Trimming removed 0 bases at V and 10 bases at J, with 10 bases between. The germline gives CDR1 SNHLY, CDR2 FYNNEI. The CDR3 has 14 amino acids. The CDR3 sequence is CASSEARVGSPLHF. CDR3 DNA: TGTGCCAGCAGTGAAGCGAGAGTTGGCTCACCCCTCCACTTT.

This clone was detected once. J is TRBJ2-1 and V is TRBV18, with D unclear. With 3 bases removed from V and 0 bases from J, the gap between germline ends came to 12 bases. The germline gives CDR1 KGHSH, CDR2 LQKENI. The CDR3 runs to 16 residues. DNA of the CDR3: TGTGCCAGCTCACCTCTATTGATCAACTCCTACAATGAGCAGTTCTTC. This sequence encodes CASSPLLINSYNEQFF. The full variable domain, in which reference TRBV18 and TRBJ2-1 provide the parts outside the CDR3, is NAGVMQNPRHLVRRRGQEARLRCSPMKGHSHVYWYRQLPEEGLKFMVYLQKENIIDESGMPKERFSAEFPKEGPSILRIQQVVRGDSAAYFCASSPLLINSYNEQFFGPGTRLTVL.

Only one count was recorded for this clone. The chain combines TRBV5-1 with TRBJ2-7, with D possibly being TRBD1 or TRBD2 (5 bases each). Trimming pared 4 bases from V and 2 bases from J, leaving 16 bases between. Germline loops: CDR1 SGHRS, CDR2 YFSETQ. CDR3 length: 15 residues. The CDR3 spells CASSPVGPGAYEQYF. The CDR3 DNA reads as TGCGCCAGCAGCCCAGTGGGACCCGGGGCCTACGAGCAGTACTTC.

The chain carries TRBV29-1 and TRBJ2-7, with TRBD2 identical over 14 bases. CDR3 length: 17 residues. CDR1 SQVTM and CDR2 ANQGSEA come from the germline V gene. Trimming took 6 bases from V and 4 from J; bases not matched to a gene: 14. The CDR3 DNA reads TGCAGCGTCGCCGGGACACCAGGGACTAGCGGGAGTTACGAGCAGTACTTC. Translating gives CSVAGTPGTSGSYEQYF.

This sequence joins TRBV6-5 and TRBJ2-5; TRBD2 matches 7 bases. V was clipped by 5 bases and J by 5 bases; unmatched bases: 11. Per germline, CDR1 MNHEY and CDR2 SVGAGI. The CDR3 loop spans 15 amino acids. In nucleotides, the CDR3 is TGTGCCAGCAGTCCTCAGACTAGCATTATCGAGACCCAGTACTTC. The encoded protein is CASSPQTSIIETQYF.

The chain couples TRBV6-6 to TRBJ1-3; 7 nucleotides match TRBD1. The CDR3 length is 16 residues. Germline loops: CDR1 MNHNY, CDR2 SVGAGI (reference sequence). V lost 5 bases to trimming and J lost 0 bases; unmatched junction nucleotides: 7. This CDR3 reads CASSTQDRSSGNTIYF. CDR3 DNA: TGTGCCAGCAGTACACAGGACAGGAGCTCTGGAAACACCATATATTTT.

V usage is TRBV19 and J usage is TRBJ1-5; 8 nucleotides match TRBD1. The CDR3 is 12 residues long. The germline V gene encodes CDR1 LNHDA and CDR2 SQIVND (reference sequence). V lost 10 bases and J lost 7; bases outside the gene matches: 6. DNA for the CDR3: TGTGCCACCAGGGGGCTGGGACAGCCCCAGCATTTT. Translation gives CATRGLGQPQHF. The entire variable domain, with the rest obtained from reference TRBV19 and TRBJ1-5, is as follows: DGGITQSPKYLFRKEGQNVTLSCEQNLNHDAMYWYRQDPGQGLRLIYYSQIVNDFQKGDIAEGYSVSREKKESFPLTVTSAQKNPTAFYLCATRGLGQPQHFGDGTRLSIL.

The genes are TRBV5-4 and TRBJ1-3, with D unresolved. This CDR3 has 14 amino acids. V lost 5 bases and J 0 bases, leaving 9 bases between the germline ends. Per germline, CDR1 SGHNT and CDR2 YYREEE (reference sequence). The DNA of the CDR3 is TGTGCCAGCAGTCTGCGGGACTCTGGAAACACCATATATTTT. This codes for CASSLRDSGNTIYF.

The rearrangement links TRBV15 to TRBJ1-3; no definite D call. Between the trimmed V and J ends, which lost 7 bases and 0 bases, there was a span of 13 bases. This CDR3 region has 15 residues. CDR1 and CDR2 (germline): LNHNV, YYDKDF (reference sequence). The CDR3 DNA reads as TGTGCCACCACCCGCGGCCGCAGCTCTGGAAACACCATATATTTT. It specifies CATTRGRSSGNTIYF.

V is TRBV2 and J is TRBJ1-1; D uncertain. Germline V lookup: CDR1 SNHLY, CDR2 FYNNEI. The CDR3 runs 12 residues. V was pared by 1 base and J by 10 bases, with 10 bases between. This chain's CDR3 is CASSEVRTAAFF. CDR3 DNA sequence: TGTGCCAGCAGTGAAGTAAGGACCGCAGCTTTCTTT.

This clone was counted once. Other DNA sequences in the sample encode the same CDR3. In DNA form, the CDR3 reads TGTGCCTGGAGTCGGGGGGTCGGGCAGCCCCAGCATTTT. This encodes CAWSRGVGQPQHF. The J gene is TRBJ1-5, the V gene TRBV30, with a tentative D call TRBD1 (5 bases). CDR1 and CDR2 from the germline V gene are GTSNPN and SVGIG (reference sequence). The length of the CDR3 is 13 residues. V lost 2 bases, J lost 7 bases, and 12 bases lay in between.

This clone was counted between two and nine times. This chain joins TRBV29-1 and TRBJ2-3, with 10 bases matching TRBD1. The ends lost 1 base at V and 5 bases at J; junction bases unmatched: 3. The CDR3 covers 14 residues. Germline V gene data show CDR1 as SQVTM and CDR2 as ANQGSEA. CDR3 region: CSVEGDRGLDTQYF. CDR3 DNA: TGCAGCGTTGAAGGGGACAGGGGCTTAGATACGCAGTATTTT.

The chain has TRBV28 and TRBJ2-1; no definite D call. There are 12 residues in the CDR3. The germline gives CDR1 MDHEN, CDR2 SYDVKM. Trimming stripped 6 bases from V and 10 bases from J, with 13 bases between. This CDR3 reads CASSPPGREQFF. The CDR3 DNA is TGTGCCAGCAGCCCCCCAGGTCGGGAGCAGTTCTTC.

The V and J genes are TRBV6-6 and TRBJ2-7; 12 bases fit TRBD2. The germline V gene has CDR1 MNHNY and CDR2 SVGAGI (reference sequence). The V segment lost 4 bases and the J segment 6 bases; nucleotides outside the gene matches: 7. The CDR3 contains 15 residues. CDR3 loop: CASSSTTSGGLEQYF. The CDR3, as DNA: TGTGCCAGCAGTTCGACGACTAGCGGGGGACTCGAGCAGTACTTC.

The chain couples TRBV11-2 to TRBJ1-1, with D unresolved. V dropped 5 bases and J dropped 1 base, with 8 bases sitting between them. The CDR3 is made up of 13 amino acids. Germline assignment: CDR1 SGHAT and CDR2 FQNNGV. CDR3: CASSQSRNTEAFF. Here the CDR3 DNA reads TGTGCCAGCAGCCAGAGTCGGAACACTGAAGCTTTCTTT. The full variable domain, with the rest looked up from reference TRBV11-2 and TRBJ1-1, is EAGVAQSPRYKIIEKRQSVAFWCNPISGHATLYWYQQILGQGPKLLIQFQNNGVVDDSQLPKDRFSAERLKGVDSTLKIQPAKLEDSAVYLCASSQSRNTEAFFGQGTRLTVV.

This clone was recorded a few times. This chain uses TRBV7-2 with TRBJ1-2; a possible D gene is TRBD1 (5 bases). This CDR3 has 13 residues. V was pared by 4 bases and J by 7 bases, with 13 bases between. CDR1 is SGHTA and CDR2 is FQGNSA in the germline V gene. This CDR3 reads CASSSRDGSGYTF. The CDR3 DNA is TGTGCCAGCAGCTCCCGGGACGGCAGTGGCTACACCTTC.

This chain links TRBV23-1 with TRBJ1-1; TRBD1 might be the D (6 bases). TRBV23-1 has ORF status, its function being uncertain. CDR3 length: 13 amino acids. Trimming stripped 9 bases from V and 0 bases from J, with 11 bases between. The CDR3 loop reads CASMGGVNTEAFF. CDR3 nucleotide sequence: TGCGCCAGTATGGGGGGCGTGAACACTGAAGCTTTCTTT.

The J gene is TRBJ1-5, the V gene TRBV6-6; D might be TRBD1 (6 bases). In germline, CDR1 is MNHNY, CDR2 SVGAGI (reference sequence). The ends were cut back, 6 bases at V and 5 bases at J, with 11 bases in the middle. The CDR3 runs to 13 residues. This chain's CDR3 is CASRQGMDQPQHF. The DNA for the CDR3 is TGTGCCAGCAGACAGGGAATGGATCAGCCCCAGCATTTT.

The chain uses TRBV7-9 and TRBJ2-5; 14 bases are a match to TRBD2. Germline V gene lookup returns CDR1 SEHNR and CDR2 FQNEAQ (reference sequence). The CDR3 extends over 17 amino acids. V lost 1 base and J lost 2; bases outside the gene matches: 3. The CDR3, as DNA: TGTGCCAGCAGCTTAGAGGGACTAGCGGGAGATCAAGAGACCCAGTACTTC. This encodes CASSLEGLAGDQETQYF.

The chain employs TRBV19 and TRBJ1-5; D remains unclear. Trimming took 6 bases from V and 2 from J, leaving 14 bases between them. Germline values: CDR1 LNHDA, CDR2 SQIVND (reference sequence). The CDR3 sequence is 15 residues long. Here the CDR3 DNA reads TGTGCCAGTAGAAATCTGACCCCCGGCAATCAGCCCCAGCATTTT. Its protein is CASRNLTPGNQPQHF. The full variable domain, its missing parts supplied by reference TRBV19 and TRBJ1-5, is DGGITQSPKYLFRKEGQNVTLSCEQNLNHDAMYWYRQDPGQGLRLIYYSQIVNDFQKGDIAEGYSVSREKKESFPLTVTSAQKNPTAFYLCASRNLTPGNQPQHFGDGTRLSIL.

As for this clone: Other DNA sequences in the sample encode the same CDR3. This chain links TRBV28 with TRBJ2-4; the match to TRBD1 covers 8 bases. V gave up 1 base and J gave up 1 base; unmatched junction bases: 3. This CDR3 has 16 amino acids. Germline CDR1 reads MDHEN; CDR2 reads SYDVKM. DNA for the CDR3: TGTGCCAGCAGTTTATTCGGACAGGGCGCCAAAAACATTCAGTACTTC. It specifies CASSLFGQGAKNIQYF.

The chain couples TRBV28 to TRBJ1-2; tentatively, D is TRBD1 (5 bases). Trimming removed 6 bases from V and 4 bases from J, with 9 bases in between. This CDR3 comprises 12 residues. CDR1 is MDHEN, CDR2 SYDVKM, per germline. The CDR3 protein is CASRIGGYGYTF. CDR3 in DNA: TGTGCCAGCAGAATCGGGGGCTATGGCTACACCTTC.

The CDR3 DNA reads as TGTGCCAGCAGTTTTGAGTTCACAGATACGCAGTATTTT. Translation gives CASSFEFTDTQYF. The rearrangement joins TRBV27 to TRBJ2-3; D gene ambiguous. CDR1 and CDR2 (germline): MNHEY, SMNVEV (reference sequence). V was pared by 3 bases and J by 2 bases, with 6 bases between. The CDR3 sequence is 13 residues long.

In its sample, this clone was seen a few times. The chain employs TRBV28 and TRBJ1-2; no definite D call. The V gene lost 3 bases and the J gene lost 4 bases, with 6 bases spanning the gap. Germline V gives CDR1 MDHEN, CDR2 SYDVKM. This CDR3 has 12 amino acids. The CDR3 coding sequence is TGTGCCAGCAGTTTGGAGAGCTATGGCTACACCTTC. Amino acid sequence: CASSLESYGYTF.

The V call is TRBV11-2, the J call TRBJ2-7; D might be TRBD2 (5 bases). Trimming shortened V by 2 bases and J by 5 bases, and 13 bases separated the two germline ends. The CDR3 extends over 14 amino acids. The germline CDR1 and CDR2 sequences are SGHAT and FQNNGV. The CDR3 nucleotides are TGTGCCAGCAGCTTAAGGGCGGGTTCCCACGAGCAGTACTTC. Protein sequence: CASSLRAGSHEQYF.

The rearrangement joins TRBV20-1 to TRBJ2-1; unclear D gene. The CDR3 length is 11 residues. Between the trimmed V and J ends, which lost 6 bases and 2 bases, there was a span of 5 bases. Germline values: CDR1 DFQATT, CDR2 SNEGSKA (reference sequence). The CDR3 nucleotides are TGCAGTGCCACACCCTACAATGAGCAGTTCTTC. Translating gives CSATPYNEQFF.

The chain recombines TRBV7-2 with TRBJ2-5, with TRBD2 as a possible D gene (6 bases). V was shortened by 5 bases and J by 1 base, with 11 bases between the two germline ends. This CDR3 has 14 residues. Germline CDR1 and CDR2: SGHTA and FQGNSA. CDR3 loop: CASSLGGPQETQYF. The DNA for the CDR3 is TGTGCCAGCAGCCTTGGAGGGCCCCAAGAGACCCAGTACTTC. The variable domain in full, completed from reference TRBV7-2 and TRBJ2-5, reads GAGVSQSPSNKVTEKGKDVELRCDPISGHTALYWYRQSLGQGLEFLIYFQGNSAPDKSGLPSDRFSAERTGGSVSTLTIQRTQQEDSAVYLCASSLGGPQETQYFGPGTRLLVL.